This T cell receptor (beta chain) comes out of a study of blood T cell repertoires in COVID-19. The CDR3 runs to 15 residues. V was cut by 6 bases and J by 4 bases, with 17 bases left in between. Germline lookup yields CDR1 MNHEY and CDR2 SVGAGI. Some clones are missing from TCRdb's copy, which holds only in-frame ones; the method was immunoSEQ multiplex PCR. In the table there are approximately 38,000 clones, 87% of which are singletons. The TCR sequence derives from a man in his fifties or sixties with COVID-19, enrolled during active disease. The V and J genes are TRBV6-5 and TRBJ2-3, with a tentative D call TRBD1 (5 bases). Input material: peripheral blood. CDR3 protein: CASSIGRQGADTQYF. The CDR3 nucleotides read TGTGCCAGCAGCATCGGACGCCAGGGTGCAGATACGCAGTATTTT.